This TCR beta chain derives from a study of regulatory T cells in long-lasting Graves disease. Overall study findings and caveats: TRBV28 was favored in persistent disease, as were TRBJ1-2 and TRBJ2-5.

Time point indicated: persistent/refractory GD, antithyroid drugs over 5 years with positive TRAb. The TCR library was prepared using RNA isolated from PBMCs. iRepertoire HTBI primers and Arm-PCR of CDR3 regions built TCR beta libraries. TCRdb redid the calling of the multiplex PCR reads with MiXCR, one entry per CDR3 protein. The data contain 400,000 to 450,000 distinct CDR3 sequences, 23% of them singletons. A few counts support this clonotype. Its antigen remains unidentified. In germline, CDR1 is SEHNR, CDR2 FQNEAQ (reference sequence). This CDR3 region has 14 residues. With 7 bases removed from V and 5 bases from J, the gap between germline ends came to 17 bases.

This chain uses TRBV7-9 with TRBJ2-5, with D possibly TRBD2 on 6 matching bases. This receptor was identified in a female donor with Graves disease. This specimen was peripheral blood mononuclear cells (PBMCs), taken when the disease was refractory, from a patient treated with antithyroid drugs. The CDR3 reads CASTMRELAETQYF. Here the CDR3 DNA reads TGTGCCAGCACCATGAGGGAGCTAGCGGAGACCCAGTACTTC.